This TCR beta chain was identified during a study of cytomegalovirus exposure and HLA in healthy donors. Trimming removed 5 bases at V and 5 bases at J, with 13 bases between. CDR3 length: 13 amino acids. CDR1 and CDR2 from the germline V gene are MNHEY and SMNVEV (reference sequence). Amplification used 60 Vbeta primers and 13 Jbeta primers. Sequencing was performed with immunoSEQ multiplex PCR; in TCRdb, only in-frame clones are kept and a portion is missing. The table shows 150,000 to 200,000 clones, with roughly 80% occurring only once. To note about this clone: Antigen specificity is unknown.

General study results and limits: In an earlier analysis, in some 500 donors, most V segments appeared productive either ~90% or ~30% of the time.

The sequenced material came from PBMCs. This clonotype was obtained from a man between 18 and 29 years old in good health and CMV-seropositive. V gene TRBV27 combines with J gene TRBJ2-7; the D gene is possibly TRBD2 (6 bases). CDR3 sequence reads: CASSRGGYNEQYF. The CDR3 region has the DNA TGTGCCAGCAGTCGCGGAGGGTACAACGAGCAGTACTTC.